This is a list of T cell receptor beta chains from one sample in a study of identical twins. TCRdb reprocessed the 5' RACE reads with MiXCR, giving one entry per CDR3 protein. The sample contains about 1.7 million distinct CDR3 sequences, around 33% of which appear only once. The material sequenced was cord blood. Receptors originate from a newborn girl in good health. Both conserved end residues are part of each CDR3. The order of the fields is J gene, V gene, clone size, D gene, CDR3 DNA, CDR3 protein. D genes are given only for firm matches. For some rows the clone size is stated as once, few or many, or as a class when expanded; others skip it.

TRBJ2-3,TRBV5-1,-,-,TGCGCCAGCAGCTTGGAGGGGGTGGGTGTCACAGATACGCAGTATTTT,CASSLEGVGVTDTQYF
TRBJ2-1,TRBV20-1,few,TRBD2,TGCAGTCCTATAGCGGGGGGGACCCACAATGAGCAGTTCTTC,CSPIAGGTHNEQFF
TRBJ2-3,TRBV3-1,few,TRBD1,TGTGCCAGCAGTATCTCCGGGACAGGGTACACAGATACGCAGTATTTT,CASSISGTGYTDTQYF
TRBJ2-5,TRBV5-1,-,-,TGCGCCAGCAGCTTGAAGGGAGTTGCCCAAGAGACCCAGTACTTC,CASSLKGVAQETQYF
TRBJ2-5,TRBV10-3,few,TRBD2,TGTGCCATCAGTGAGTCCGGGACTAGAGTGTACCAAGAGACCCAGTACTTC,CAISESGTRVYQETQYF
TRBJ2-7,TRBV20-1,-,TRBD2,TGCAGTGCGTGGACTAGCGGGGAATACTACAATGAGCAGTACTTC,CSAWTSGEYYNEQYF
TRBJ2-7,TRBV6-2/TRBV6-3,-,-,TGTGCCAGCACCCAGAGGCACGAGCAGTACTTC,CASTQRHEQYF
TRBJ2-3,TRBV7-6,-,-,TGTGCCAGCAGCTCGCCCGACTCATATTCGGACACAGATACGCAGTATTTT,CASSSPDSYSDTDTQYF
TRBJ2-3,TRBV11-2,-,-,TGTGCCAGCAGGATACAGCCAGATACGCAGTATTTT,CASRIQPDTQYF
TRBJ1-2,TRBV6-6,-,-,TGTGCCAGCAGTTACAGGGAGGGTGGCTACACCTTC,CASSYREGGYTF
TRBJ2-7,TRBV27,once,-,TGTGCCAGCAGTGGGGAATGGGGAACCTACAATGAGCAGTACTTC,CASSGEWGTYNEQYF
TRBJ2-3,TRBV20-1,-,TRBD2,TGCAGTGCCCTGACTAGCGGGAGCCATAGCACAGATACGCAGTATTTT,CSALTSGSHSTDTQYF
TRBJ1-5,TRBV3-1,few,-,TGTGCCAACCATCCTCTAGACCCTTATAGCAATCAGCCCCAGCATTTT,CANHPLDPYSNQPQHF
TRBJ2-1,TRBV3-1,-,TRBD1,TGTGCCGGCAGCCACGGACAGGGGGTTGCGCAGTTCTTC,CAGSHGQGVAQFF
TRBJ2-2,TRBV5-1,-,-,TGCGCCAGCAGCTTAGGAACCGGGGACCTGTTTTTT,CASSLGTGDLFF
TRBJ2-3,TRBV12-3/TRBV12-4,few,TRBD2,TGTGCCAGCAGTTCGACTAGCGGTTTCACAGATACGCAGTATTTT,CASSSTSGFTDTQYF
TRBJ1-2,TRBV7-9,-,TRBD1,TGTGCCAGCAGCTTAAGAGGACAGGCTCATGGCTACACCTTC,CASSLRGQAHGYTF
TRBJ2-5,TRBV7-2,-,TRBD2,TGTGCCAGCAGCTTAGCCCTATCGACTAGCTCGCGATGGAATGAGCAGTACTTC,CASSLALSTSSRWNEQYF
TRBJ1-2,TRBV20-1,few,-,TGCAGTGCTAGTCGGCAGGGCGACTATGGCTACACCTTC,CSASRQGDYGYTF
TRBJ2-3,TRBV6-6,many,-,TGTGCCAGCAGTTACTCGACCGGTACGCAGTATTTT,CASSYSTGTQYF
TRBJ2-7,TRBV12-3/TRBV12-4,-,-,TGTGCCAGCAGTTTCCCGGGGTCTACCTACGAGCAGTACTTC,CASSFPGSTYEQYF
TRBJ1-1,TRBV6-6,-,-,TGTGCCAGCAGTTACTCCTGGGGGTGGGACACTGAAGCTTTCTTT,CASSYSWGWDTEAFF
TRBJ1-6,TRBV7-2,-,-,TGTGCCAGCAGCTTATCCGGGGTTAGGATTAATTCACCCCTCCACTTT,CASSLSGVRINSPLHF
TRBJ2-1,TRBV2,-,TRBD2,TGTGCCAGCAGTGAACCGACTAGCGGGGGGATCGATGAGCAGTTCTTC,CASSEPTSGGIDEQFF
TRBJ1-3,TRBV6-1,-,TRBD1,TGTGCCAGCAGCCCCCGACAGGGGGCCCCTGGAAACACCATATATTTT,CASSPRQGAPGNTIYF
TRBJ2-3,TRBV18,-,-,TGTACCAGCTCACCGACACACCCTACTAGCACAGATACGCAGTATTTT,CTSSPTHPTSTDTQYF
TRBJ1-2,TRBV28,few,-,TGTGCCAGCAGTTTGGAGAGTACAGGCTATGGCTACACCTTC,CASSLESTGYGYTF
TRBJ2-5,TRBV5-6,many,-,TGTGCCAGCAGCTTGCGCACAAACAGGGATTGGGGCCAAGAGACCCAGTACTTC,CASSLRTNRDWGQETQYF